This TCR beta chain was found in a study of blood T cell repertoires in COVID-19. Study summary: Sites across the United States, Italy and Spain contributed samples from acute and convalescent COVID-19.

CDR3 size: 13 residues. CDR1 and CDR2 from the germline V gene are SGHTA and FQGNSA. The V and J ends lost 2 bases and 2 bases respectively, with 6 bases between them. Sequencing was performed with immunoSEQ multiplex PCR; in TCRdb, only in-frame clones are kept and a portion is missing. Among roughly 55,000 clones listed, about four fifths were seen once. Specimen: peripheral blood. The origin of this receptor is a woman aged 55-69 years with acute or convalescent COVID-19. The chain joins TRBV7-2 to TRBJ2-5; the D is unclear. The CDR3 DNA reads as TGTGCCAGCAGCTTACGACTTCAAGAGACCCAGTACTTC. Encoded protein: CASSLRLQETQYF.